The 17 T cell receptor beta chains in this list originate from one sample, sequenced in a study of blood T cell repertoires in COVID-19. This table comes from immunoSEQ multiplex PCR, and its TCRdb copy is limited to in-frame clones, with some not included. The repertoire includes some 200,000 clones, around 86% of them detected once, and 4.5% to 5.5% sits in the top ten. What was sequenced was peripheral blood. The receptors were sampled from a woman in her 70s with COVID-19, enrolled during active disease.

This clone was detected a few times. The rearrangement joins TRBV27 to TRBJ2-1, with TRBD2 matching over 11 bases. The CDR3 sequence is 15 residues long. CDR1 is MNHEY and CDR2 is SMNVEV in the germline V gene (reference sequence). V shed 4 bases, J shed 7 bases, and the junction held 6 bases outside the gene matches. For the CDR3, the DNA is TGTGCCAGCAGTTCCGGGACTAGCGGATTTAATGAGCAGTTCTTC. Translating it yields CASSSGTSGFNEQFF.

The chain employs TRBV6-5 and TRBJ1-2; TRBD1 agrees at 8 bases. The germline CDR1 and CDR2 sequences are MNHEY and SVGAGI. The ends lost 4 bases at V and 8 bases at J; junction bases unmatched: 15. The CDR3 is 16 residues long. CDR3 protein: CASSSSPTGAGGGYTF. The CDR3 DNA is TGTGCCAGCAGTTCTTCTCCGACAGGGGCTGGCGGGGGCTACACCTTC.

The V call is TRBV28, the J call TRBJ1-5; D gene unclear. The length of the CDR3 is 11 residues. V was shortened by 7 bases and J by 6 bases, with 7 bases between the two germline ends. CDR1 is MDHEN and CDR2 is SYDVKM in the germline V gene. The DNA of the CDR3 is TGTGCCAGCAACCGGGGTCAGCCCCAGCATTTT. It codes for CASNRGQPQHF.

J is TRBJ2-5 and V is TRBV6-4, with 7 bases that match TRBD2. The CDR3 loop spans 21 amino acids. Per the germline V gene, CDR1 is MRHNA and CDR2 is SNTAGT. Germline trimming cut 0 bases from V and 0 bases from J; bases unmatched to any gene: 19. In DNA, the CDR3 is TGTGCCAGCAGTGACTCGATTGGACACCCTGGGGGGGAAGAGGACCAAGAGACCCAGTACTTC. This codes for CASSDSIGHPGGEEDQETQYF.

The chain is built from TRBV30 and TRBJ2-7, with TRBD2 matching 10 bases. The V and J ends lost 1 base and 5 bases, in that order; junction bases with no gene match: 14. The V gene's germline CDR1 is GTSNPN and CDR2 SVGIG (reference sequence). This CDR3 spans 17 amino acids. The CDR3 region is CAWSAPVLAGAFNEQYF. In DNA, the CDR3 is TGTGCCTGGAGTGCACCGGTCCTAGCGGGAGCCTTTAACGAGCAGTACTTC.

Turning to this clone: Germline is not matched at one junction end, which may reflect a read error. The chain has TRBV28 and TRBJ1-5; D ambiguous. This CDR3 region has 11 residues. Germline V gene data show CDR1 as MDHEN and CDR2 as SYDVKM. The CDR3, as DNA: TGTGCCACCCGTCATTCCCGACTGTGGGATTTT. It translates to CATRHSRLWDF.

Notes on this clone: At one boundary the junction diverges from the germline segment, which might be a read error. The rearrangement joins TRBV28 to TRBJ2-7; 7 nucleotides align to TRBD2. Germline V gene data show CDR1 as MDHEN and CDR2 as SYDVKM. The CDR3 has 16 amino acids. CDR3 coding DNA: TGTGCCAGCAGTCTTCAAACAGGAGGGACTACCTCTATTGGAGACTTC. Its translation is CASSLQTGGTTSIGDF.

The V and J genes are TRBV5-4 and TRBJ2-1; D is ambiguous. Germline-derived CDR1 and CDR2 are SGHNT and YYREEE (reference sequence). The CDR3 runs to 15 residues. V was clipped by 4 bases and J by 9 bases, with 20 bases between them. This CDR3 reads CASSVTTRGFGEQFF. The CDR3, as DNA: TGTGCCAGCAGCGTAACTACGCGTGGCTTTGGTGAGCAGTTCTTC.

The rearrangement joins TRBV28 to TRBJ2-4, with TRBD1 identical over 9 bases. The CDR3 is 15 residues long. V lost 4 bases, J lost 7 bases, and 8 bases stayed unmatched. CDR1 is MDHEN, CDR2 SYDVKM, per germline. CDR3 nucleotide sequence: TGTGCCAGCAGTTCAACAGGGGGCTTAGGGAACATTCAGTACTTC. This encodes CASSSTGGLGNIQYF.

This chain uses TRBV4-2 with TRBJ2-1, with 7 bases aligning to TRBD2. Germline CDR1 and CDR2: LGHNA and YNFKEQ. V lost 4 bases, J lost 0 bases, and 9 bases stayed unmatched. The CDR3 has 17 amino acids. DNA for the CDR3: TGTGCCAGCAGCCGTAGGGGAGGGGCCAGCTCCTACAATGAGCAGTTCTTC. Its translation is CASSRRGGASSYNEQFF.

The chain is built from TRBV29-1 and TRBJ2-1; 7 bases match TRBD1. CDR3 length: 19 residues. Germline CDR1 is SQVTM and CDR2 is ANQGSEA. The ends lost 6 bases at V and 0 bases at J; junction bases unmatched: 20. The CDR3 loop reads CSVKNHGTETKSSYNEQFF. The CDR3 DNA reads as TGCAGCGTCAAAAACCACGGGACAGAGACCAAAAGCTCCTACAATGAGCAGTTCTTC.

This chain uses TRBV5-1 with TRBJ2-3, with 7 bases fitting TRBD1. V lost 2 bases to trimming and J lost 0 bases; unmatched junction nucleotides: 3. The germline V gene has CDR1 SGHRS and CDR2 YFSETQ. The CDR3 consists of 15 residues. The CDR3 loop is CASSLMGQSTDTQYF. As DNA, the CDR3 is TGCGCCAGCAGCTTAATGGGACAGAGCACAGATACGCAGTATTTT.

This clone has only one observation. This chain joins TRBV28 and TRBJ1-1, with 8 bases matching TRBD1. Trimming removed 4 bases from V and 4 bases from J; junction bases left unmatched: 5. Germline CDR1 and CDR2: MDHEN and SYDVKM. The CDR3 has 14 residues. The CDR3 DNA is TGTGCCAGCAGTTCGACAGGGGAGGGCACTGAAGCTTTCTTT. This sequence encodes CASSSTGEGTEAFF. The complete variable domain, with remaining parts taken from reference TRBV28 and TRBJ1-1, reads DVKVTQSSRYLVKRTGEKVFLECVQDMDHENMFWYRQDPGLGLRLIYFSYDVKMKEKGDIPEGYSVSREKKERFSLILESASTNQTSMYLCASSSTGEGTEAFFGQGTRLTVV.

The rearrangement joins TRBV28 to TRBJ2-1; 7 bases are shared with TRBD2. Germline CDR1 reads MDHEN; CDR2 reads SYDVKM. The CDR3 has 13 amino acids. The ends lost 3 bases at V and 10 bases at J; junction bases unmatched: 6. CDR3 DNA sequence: TGTGCCAGCAGTTTTTTGAGAGCGGGAGAGCAGTTCTTC. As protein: CASSFLRAGEQFF. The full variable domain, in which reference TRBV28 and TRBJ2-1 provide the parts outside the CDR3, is DVKVTQSSRYLVKRTGEKVFLECVQDMDHENMFWYRQDPGLGLRLIYFSYDVKMKEKGDIPEGYSVSREKKERFSLILESASTNQTSMYLCASSFLRAGEQFFGPGTRLTVL.

Written as DNA, the CDR3 is TGTGCCAGCAGCCCGGTGGGACAGGGGGCAACTGAAGCTTTCTTT. Translating it yields CASSPVGQGATEAFF. The chain is built from TRBV7-9 and TRBJ1-1; 12 bases map to TRBD1. This CDR3 spans 15 amino acids. Trimming cost V 5 bases and J 5 bases; bases outside gene matches: 6. Per germline, CDR1 SEHNR and CDR2 FQNEAQ (reference sequence).

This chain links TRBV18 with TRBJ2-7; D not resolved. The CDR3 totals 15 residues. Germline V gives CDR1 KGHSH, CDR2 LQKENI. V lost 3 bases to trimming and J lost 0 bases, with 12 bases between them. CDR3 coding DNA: TGTGCCAGCTCACCGAGTGACTTGATCTCCTACGAGCAGTACTTC. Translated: CASSPSDLISYEQYF. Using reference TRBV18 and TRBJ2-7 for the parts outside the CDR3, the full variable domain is NAGVMQNPRHLVRRRGQEARLRCSPMKGHSHVYWYRQLPEEGLKFMVYLQKENIIDESGMPKERFSAEFPKEGPSILRIQQVVRGDSAAYFCASSPSDLISYEQYFGPGTRLTVT.

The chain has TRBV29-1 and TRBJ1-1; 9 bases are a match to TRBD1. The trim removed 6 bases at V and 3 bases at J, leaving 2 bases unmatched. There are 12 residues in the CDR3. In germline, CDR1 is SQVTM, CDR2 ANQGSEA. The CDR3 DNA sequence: TGCAGCGTGACAGGGGGGTACACTGAAGCTTTCTTT. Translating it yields CSVTGGYTEAFF.